This is a list of T cell receptor beta chains from one sample in a study of T cells after posttransplantation cyclophosphamide. The table came from immunoSEQ multiplex PCR; TCRdb's copy has only in-frame clones and leaves some out. Sampling found 10,000 to 12,000 clones, none seen once. The sequences come from PBMCs, collected after allogeneic stem cell transplant with posttransplant cyclophosphamide. Receptors originate from a female patient aged 40-50 years who received an allogeneic stem cell transplant from a related donor, was CMV-positive, and had no GVHD. Some T cells may have originated in the graft donor. Both conserved end residues are part of each CDR3. D genes are given only for firm matches. Size tells how often a clone was seen, or its class if it is expanded.

d_call: -; v_call: TRBV10-3; clone_size: many; j_call: TRBJ1-5; cdr3_length: 13; cdr3_aa: CAMRWGENQPQHF; cdr3_nt: TGTGCCATGAGATGGGGGGAGAATCAGCCCCAGCATTTT
d_call: TRBD1; v_call: TRBV9; clone_size: many; j_call: TRBJ2-2; cdr3_length: 18; cdr3_aa: CASSVKPRDRAGTGELFF; cdr3_nt: TGTGCCAGCAGCGTAAAACCCCGGGACAGGGCGGGCACCGGGGAGCTGTTTTTT
d_call: -; v_call: TRBV6-1; clone_size: many; j_call: TRBJ2-2; cdr3_length: 13; cdr3_aa: CASRDRYTGELFF; cdr3_nt: TGTGCCAGCAGGGACAGATACACCGGGGAGCTGTTTTTT
d_call: TRBD1; v_call: TRBV4-1; clone_size: many; j_call: TRBJ1-5; cdr3_length: 14; cdr3_aa: CASSQRDRAEPQHF; cdr3_nt: TGCGCCAGCAGCCAGAGGGACAGGGCTGAGCCCCAGCATTTT
d_call: -; v_call: TRBV18; clone_size: many; j_call: TRBJ1-5; cdr3_length: 14; cdr3_aa: CASSLGGRNQPQHF; cdr3_nt: TGTGCCAGCTCATTGGGAGGGCGAAATCAGCCCCAGCATTTT
d_call: -; v_call: TRBV15; clone_size: many; j_call: TRBJ1-1; cdr3_length: 14; cdr3_aa: CATSNRELHTEAFF; cdr3_nt: TGTGCCACCAGCAACCGGGAGCTGCACACTGAAGCTTTCTTT
d_call: TRBD2; v_call: TRBV9; clone_size: many; j_call: TRBJ2-3; cdr3_length: 16; cdr3_aa: CASSVEYGGRTDTQYF; cdr3_nt: TGTGCCAGCAGCGTAGAATATGGCGGGAGAACAGATACGCAGTATTTT
d_call: -; v_call: TRBV7-7; clone_size: many; j_call: TRBJ2-7; cdr3_length: 12; cdr3_aa: CASSLGRNEQYF; cdr3_nt: TGTGCCAGCAGCTTAGGTAGAAATGAGCAGTACTTC
d_call: -; v_call: TRBV6-5; clone_size: many; j_call: TRBJ1-2; cdr3_length: 16; cdr3_aa: CASSSFREGGYYGYTF; cdr3_nt: TGTGCCAGCAGTTCTTTCAGGGAGGGGGGATACTATGGCTACACCTTC
d_call: TRBD2; v_call: TRBV5-1; clone_size: many; j_call: TRBJ2-3; cdr3_length: 18; cdr3_aa: CASRRGTSGTLSTDTQYF; cdr3_nt: TGCGCCAGCCGGCGGGGGACTAGCGGTACCCTGAGCACAGATACGCAGTATTTT
d_call: -; v_call: TRBV5-1; clone_size: many; j_call: TRBJ1-1; cdr3_length: 15; cdr3_aa: CASSVYQGLNTEAFF; cdr3_nt: TGCGCCAGCAGCGTGTATCAGGGGCTTAACACTGAAGCTTTCTTT
d_call: TRBD2; v_call: TRBV6-4; clone_size: many; j_call: TRBJ2-7; cdr3_length: 15; cdr3_aa: CASSAPSGSFGEQYF; cdr3_nt: TGTGCCAGCAGTGCTCCTAGCGGGAGCTTCGGCGAGCAGTACTTC
d_call: TRBD1; v_call: TRBV9; clone_size: many; j_call: TRBJ2-1; cdr3_length: 14; cdr3_aa: CASSVETGYNEQFF; cdr3_nt: TGTGCCAGCAGCGTAGAGACAGGGTACAATGAGCAGTTCTTC
d_call: -; v_call: TRBV27; clone_size: many; j_call: TRBJ1-2; cdr3_length: 13; cdr3_aa: CASSSTGIGGYTF; cdr3_nt: TGTGCCAGCAGTTCAACAGGGATTGGGGGCTACACCTTC
d_call: -; v_call: TRBV6-6; clone_size: many; j_call: TRBJ1-5; cdr3_length: 16; cdr3_aa: CASTRGKPPGSQPQHF; cdr3_nt: TGTGCCAGCACGAGAGGAAAGCCCCCGGGGAGTCAGCCCCAGCATTTT
d_call: TRBD1; v_call: TRBV4-1; clone_size: many; j_call: TRBJ2-7; cdr3_length: 15; cdr3_aa: CASSPSGQAFEVQYF; cdr3_nt: TGCGCCAGCAGCCCTTCGGGACAGGCTTTCGAGGTGCAGTACTTC
d_call: TRBD2; v_call: TRBV5-6; clone_size: many; j_call: TRBJ2-2; cdr3_length: 15; cdr3_aa: CASSPPGGPYGELFF; cdr3_nt: TGTGCCAGCAGCCCACCGGGAGGGCCATACGGGGAGCTGTTTTTT
d_call: TRBD2; v_call: TRBV9; clone_size: many; j_call: TRBJ2-3; cdr3_length: 16; cdr3_aa: CASSLQLAGSTDTQYF; cdr3_nt: TGTGCCAGCAGCTTACAACTAGCGGGGAGCACAGATACGCAGTATTTT
d_call: TRBD2; v_call: TRBV15; clone_size: many; j_call: TRBJ2-1; cdr3_length: 19; cdr3_aa: CATSSNQQREPLRRSEQFF; cdr3_nt: TGTGCCACCAGCTCCAATCAGCAGCGGGAGCCACTGAGGAGAAGTGAGCAGTTCTTC
d_call: -; v_call: TRBV5-1; clone_size: many; j_call: TRBJ2-6; cdr3_length: 15; cdr3_aa: CASSAQGAGANVLTF; cdr3_nt: TGCGCCAGCAGCGCCCAGGGCGCTGGGGCCAACGTCCTGACTTTC
d_call: TRBD1; v_call: TRBV6-1; clone_size: many; j_call: TRBJ1-1; cdr3_length: 15; cdr3_aa: CASTWGDRGRAEAFF; cdr3_nt: TGTGCCAGCACGTGGGGCGACAGGGGACGTGCTGAAGCTTTCTTT
d_call: -; v_call: TRBV7-3; clone_size: many; j_call: TRBJ2-7; cdr3_length: 15; cdr3_aa: CASSLGAESSYEQYF; cdr3_nt: TGTGCCAGCAGCTTAGGGGCCGAAAGCTCCTACGAGCAGTACTTC
d_call: -; v_call: TRBV6-1; clone_size: many; j_call: TRBJ2-7; cdr3_length: 15; cdr3_aa: CASRKSILPPGEQYF; cdr3_nt: TGTGCCAGCCGGAAGAGCATCCTACCCCCGGGAGAGCAGTACTTC
d_call: TRBD1; v_call: TRBV18; clone_size: many; j_call: TRBJ2-7; cdr3_length: 14; cdr3_aa: CASSPKDRVYEQYF; cdr3_nt: TGTGCCAGCTCACCAAAGGACAGGGTGTACGAGCAGTACTTC
d_call: TRBD1; v_call: TRBV18; clone_size: many; j_call: TRBJ2-2; cdr3_length: 16; cdr3_aa: CASSPPGQLNTGELFF; cdr3_nt: TGTGCCAGCTCACCACCGGGACAGCTGAACACCGGGGAGCTGTTTTTT
d_call: -; v_call: TRBV18; clone_size: many; j_call: TRBJ1-3; cdr3_length: 14; cdr3_aa: CASSPVGGGNTIYF; cdr3_nt: TGTGCCAGCTCACCAGTTGGCGGTGGAAACACCATATATTTT
d_call: TRBD1; v_call: TRBV5-1; clone_size: many; j_call: TRBJ2-7; cdr3_length: 12; cdr3_aa: CASSPGQGYAYF; cdr3_nt: TGCGCCAGCAGCCCTGGACAGGGGTACGCGTACTTC
d_call: TRBD1; v_call: TRBV2; clone_size: many; j_call: TRBJ1-5; cdr3_length: 14; cdr3_aa: CASSAGQGSQPQHF; cdr3_nt: TGTGCCAGCAGCGCGGGACAGGGGTCTCAGCCCCAGCATTTT
d_call: -; v_call: TRBV7-9; clone_size: many; j_call: TRBJ2-6; cdr3_length: 16; cdr3_aa: CASSPKRFSGANVLTF; cdr3_nt: TGTGCCAGCAGCCCCAAGAGGTTCTCTGGGGCCAACGTCCTGACTTTC
d_call: TRBD2; v_call: TRBV11-2; clone_size: many; j_call: TRBJ2-7; cdr3_length: 14; cdr3_aa: CASSLAGGLYEQYF; cdr3_nt: TGTGCCAGCAGCTTAGCGGGGGGGCTGTACGAGCAGTACTTC
d_call: -; v_call: TRBV27; clone_size: many; j_call: TRBJ1-5; cdr3_length: 18; cdr3_aa: CASSPRRQRGSPRWPQHF; cdr3_nt: TGTGCCAGCAGTCCCCGACGACAGAGGGGGAGTCCCCGTTGGCCCCAGCATTTT
d_call: -; v_call: TRBV2; clone_size: many; j_call: TRBJ1-2; cdr3_length: 15; cdr3_aa: CASSEFGAGRYGYTF; cdr3_nt: TGTGCCAGCAGTGAGTTTGGCGCGGGGCGCTATGGCTACACCTTC
d_call: TRBD1; v_call: TRBV11-3; clone_size: many; j_call: TRBJ2-3; cdr3_length: 15; cdr3_aa: CASSSGQGGTDTQYF; cdr3_nt: TGTGCCAGCAGCTCCGGACAGGGGGGCACAGATACGCAGTATTTT
d_call: TRBD2; v_call: TRBV10-2; clone_size: many; j_call: TRBJ2-1; cdr3_length: 15; cdr3_aa: CASGEGLAPYNEQFF; cdr3_nt: TGCGCCAGCGGGGAGGGACTTGCCCCCTACAATGAGCAGTTCTTC
d_call: -; v_call: TRBV7-9; clone_size: many; j_call: TRBJ2-5; cdr3_length: 14; cdr3_aa: CASSLPGGRETQYF; cdr3_nt: TGTGCCAGCAGCTTACCTGGAGGGCGAGAGACCCAGTACTTC
d_call: -; v_call: TRBV13; clone_size: many; j_call: TRBJ2-3; cdr3_length: 17; cdr3_aa: CASSLKFWGKRVDTQYF; cdr3_nt: TGTGCCAGCAGCTTAAAGTTCTGGGGGAAGCGGGTAGATACGCAGTATTTT
d_call: -; v_call: TRBV12-5; clone_size: many; j_call: TRBJ1-3; cdr3_length: 18; cdr3_aa: CASGLVLGGVSSGNTIYF; cdr3_nt: TGTGCTAGTGGTTTGGTACTGGGAGGGGTGAGCTCTGGAAACACCATATATTTT